The rows below give T cell receptor beta chains drawn from one sample of a study of CD8 T cells in ankylosing spondylitis. TCRdb called the 5' RACE reads again in MiXCR, with one record for every CDR3 protein. The repertoire includes more than 250,000 distinct CDR3 sequences, roughly 11% of them detected once, and around 8.4% sits in the top ten. The sequenced material came from blood, either unsorted or a sorted T cell fraction (not recorded which). The receptors here all came from a female donor with ankylosing spondylitis or in good health (not recorded which). CDR3s include the opening cysteine and the closing phenylalanine or tryptophan. The D gene is left open where the match is weak. Where a row states a size, it is once, few, many or the class of an expanded clone; other rows omit it.

abundance	len	v_gene	j_gene	d_gene	CDR3aa	CDR3nt
many	15	TRBV9	TRBJ1-3	-	CASSGAQGSGNTIYF	TGTGCCAGCAGCGGGGCACAGGGATCTGGAAACACCATATATTTT
many	15	TRBV27	TRBJ2-3	-	CASSLGRRGTDTQYF	TGTGCCAGCAGTTTAGGGCGGCGAGGCACAGATACGCAGTATTTT
few	15	TRBV5-1	TRBJ2-7	-	CASSSMTLSSYEQYF	TGCGCCAGCAGCTCCATGACACTGAGCTCCTACGAGCAGTACTTC
many	18	TRBV7-8	TRBJ2-6	-	CASSLWSDWVSGANVLTF	TGTGCCAGCAGCCTTTGGTCTGACTGGGTCTCTGGGGCCAACGTCCTGACTTTC
many	13	TRBV7-2	TRBJ1-2	TRBD1	CASSLDRGQGYTF	TGTGCCAGCAGCTTAGACAGGGGGCAGGGCTACACCTTC
-	23	TRBV4-2	TRBJ2-1	-	CASSQGSTSWRAPGTRSYNEQFF	TGTGCCAGCAGCCAAGGTTCAACTAGCTGGAGGGCCCCGGGTACTAGGTCCTACAATGAGCAGTTCTTC
few	14	TRBV7-9	TRBJ1-1	TRBD1	CASSTTGGGTEAFF	TGTGCCAGCAGCACAACAGGGGGAGGGACTGAAGCTTTCTTT
-	13	TRBV5-5	TRBJ2-5	-	CASSLTGWETQYF	TGTGCCAGCAGCTTGACAGGATGGGAGACCCAGTACTTC
-	19	TRBV20-1	TRBJ1-5	-	CSATPARAAVQDGNQPQHF	TGCAGTGCTACCCCAGCACGGGCAGCGGTGCAGGACGGCAATCAGCCCCAGCATTTT
few	13	TRBV6-1	TRBJ1-2	TRBD1	CASRETGGYGYTF	TGTGCCAGCAGAGAGACAGGGGGCTATGGCTACACCTTC
many	14	TRBV20-1	TRBJ2-7	-	CSAGDTRSSYEQYF	TGCAGTGCCGGGGACACGAGAAGCTCCTACGAGCAGTACTTC
many	13	TRBV5-1	TRBJ2-7	-	CASSESGAYEQYF	TGCGCCAGCAGCGAGAGCGGAGCCTACGAGCAGTACTTC
many	13	TRBV20-1	TRBJ2-5	-	CSATQALEETQYF	TGCAGTGCTACACAAGCATTAGAAGAGACCCAGTACTTC
-	14	TRBV20-1	TRBJ2-1	-	CSATEGGWGNEQFF	TGCAGTGCGACAGAGGGGGGATGGGGCAATGAGCAGTTCTTC
many	16	TRBV15	TRBJ1-3	-	CATSRAPYTGRNTIYF	TGTGCCACCAGCAGAGCACCTTACACGGGGAGAAACACCATATATTTT
many	17	TRBV5-1	TRBJ2-3	TRBD2	CASSWTSGGKLGDTQYF	TGCGCCAGCAGCTGGACTAGCGGGGGGAAGTTGGGAGATACGCAGTATTTT
many	17	TRBV20-1	TRBJ1-1	TRBD1	CSARRGQGDIVNTEAFF	TGCAGTGCTAGGCGGGGGCAGGGGGACATTGTGAACACTGAAGCTTTCTTT
few	16	TRBV7-8	TRBJ2-7	TRBD2	CASSLPGGYSSYEQYF	TGTGCCAGCAGCTTACCGGGGGGGTATTCATCCTACGAGCAGTACTTC
few	18	TRBV14	TRBJ1-1	TRBD1	CASSPPGVPGQEYGEAFF	TGTGCCAGCAGCCCGCCGGGAGTCCCGGGACAGGAGTACGGTGAAGCTTTCTTT
-	19	TRBV7-3	TRBJ1-1	-	CASSERPGFSLAKNTEAFF	TGTGCCAGCAGCGAAAGGCCGGGGTTCTCCCTGGCCAAGAACACTGAAGCTTTCTTT
many	15	TRBV5-1	TRBJ2-3	TRBD2	CASSSGLADADTQYF	TGCGCCAGCAGCTCTGGACTAGCGGATGCAGATACGCAGTATTTT
many	15	TRBV6-1	TRBJ2-2	TRBD1	CATQDRGRDTGELFF	TGTGCCACCCAAGACAGGGGAAGAGATACCGGGGAGCTGTTTTTT
many	14	TRBV5-1	TRBJ1-1	-	CASSLDPAVTEAFF	TGCGCCAGCAGCTTAGACCCAGCGGTGACTGAAGCTTTCTTT
-	16	TRBV4-2	TRBJ2-2	-	CASSRNGELNTGELFF	TGTGCCAGCAGCCGAAATGGGGAGTTAAACACCGGGGAGCTGTTTTTT
many	16	TRBV7-8	TRBJ2-7	-	CASSYRGTVISYEQYF	TGTGCCAGCAGCTACCGAGGGACTGTAATTTCCTACGAGCAGTACTTC
many	14	TRBV20-1	TRBJ1-5	TRBD1	CSARVGTGSQPQHF	TGCAGTGCTAGAGTTGGGACAGGGTCTCAGCCCCAGCATTTT
many	15	TRBV5-5	TRBJ1-1	-	CASSRGGQLNTEAFF	TGTGCCAGCAGTAGGGGAGGACAGCTAAACACTGAAGCTTTCTTT
few	15	TRBV20-1	TRBJ1-5	TRBD1	CSAPPGDRVNQPQHF	TGCAGTGCCCCCCCTGGGGACAGGGTAAATCAGCCCCAGCATTTT
few	16	TRBV20-1	TRBJ2-7	TRBD1	CSATSTHRDSSYEQYF	TGCAGTGCTACCTCAACGCACCGGGACAGCTCCTACGAGCAGTACTTC
many	14	TRBV7-2	TRBJ1-5	-	CASSFSVGNQPQHF	TGTGCCAGCAGCTTTTCCGTTGGCAATCAGCCCCAGCATTTT
many	12	TRBV27	TRBJ1-4	-	CASSDGNEKLFF	TGTGCCAGCAGCGACGGTAATGAAAAACTGTTTTTT
-	14	TRBV7-2	TRBJ2-5	-	CASSSPGAQETQYF	TGTGCCAGCAGCTCTCCAGGGGCCCAAGAGACCCAGTACTTC
many	15	TRBV3-1	TRBJ2-1	-	CASSQDIGGLNEQFF	TGTGCCAGCAGCCAAGATATCGGGGGTCTCAATGAGCAGTTCTTC
many	16	TRBV29-1	TRBJ2-2	-	CSAALAWGASTGELFF	TGCAGCGCGGCCCTAGCGTGGGGGGCTTCGACCGGGGAGCTGTTTTTT
few	12	TRBV20-1	TRBJ2-3	-	CSAPVDRDTQYF	TGCAGTGCTCCGGTTGACAGAGATACGCAGTATTTT
few	13	TRBV10-3	TRBJ1-5	-	CATAPDPNQPQHF	TGTGCCACCGCGCCCGACCCGAATCAGCCCCAGCATTTT
many	16	TRBV5-1	TRBJ2-1	TRBD1	CASSAQTGISYNEQFF	TGCGCCAGCAGCGCACAGACAGGGATTTCCTACAATGAGCAGTTCTTC
many	14	TRBV20-1	TRBJ2-3	TRBD2	CSALSGRALDTQYF	TGCAGTGCCTTAAGCGGGAGGGCCTTAGATACGCAGTATTTT
-	14	TRBV18	TRBJ1-2	-	CASSRTGDNYGYTF	TGTGCCAGCTCTCGAACAGGAGACAACTATGGCTACACCTTC
-	16	TRBV5-1	TRBJ1-4	-	CASRRTSGGLREKLFF	TGCGCCAGCAGACGGACGTCTGGGGGGCTGCGTGAAAAACTGTTTTTT
few	16	TRBV5-6	TRBJ2-5	-	CASSRSLVGAEETQYF	TGTGCCAGCAGCCGTTCATTGGTGGGGGCCGAAGAGACCCAGTACTTC
many	14	TRBV20-1	TRBJ2-7	-	CSASAIGLTYEQYF	TGCAGTGCTAGCGCGATAGGGCTAACCTACGAGCAGTACTTC
few	13	TRBV6-1	TRBJ1-5	-	CASAKGNYQPQHF	TGTGCCAGCGCTAAAGGAAATTATCAGCCCCAGCATTTT
many	13	TRBV7-8	TRBJ2-5	-	CASSLRAGETQYF	TGTGCCAGCAGCTTAAGGGCGGGGGAGACCCAGTACTTC
-	15	TRBV29-1	TRBJ2-5	-	CSVEDLGTMLETQYF	TGCAGCGTTGAAGACCTGGGGACCATGTTAGAGACCCAGTACTTC
many	14	TRBV12-3/TRBV12-4	TRBJ2-1	-	CASSSLEPYNEQFF	TGTGCCAGCAGTAGCCTCGAACCATACAATGAGCAGTTCTTC
-	16	TRBV7-8	TRBJ1-2	TRBD1	CASSLASTGARYGYTF	TGTGCCAGCAGCTTAGCCAGTACAGGGGCGCGGTATGGCTACACCTTC
-	14	TRBV5-1	TRBJ1-1	-	CASSSPTENTEAFF	TGCGCCAGCAGCTCACCGACAGAGAACACTGAAGCTTTCTTT
many	14	TRBV6-1	TRBJ1-5	-	CASSRTYSNQPQHF	TGTGCCAGCAGCCGGACGTATAGCAATCAGCCCCAGCATTTT
few	14	TRBV20-1	TRBJ2-3	-	CSARDGAAADTQYF	TGCAGTGCTAGAGATGGGGCCGCAGCAGATACGCAGTATTTT
-	12	TRBV7-9	TRBJ1-2	-	CASSLAGPGYTF	TGTGCCAGCAGCTTAGCGGGGCCTGGCTACACCTTC
many	16	TRBV11-1	TRBJ2-6	TRBD1	CASSSGTASGANVLTF	TGTGCCAGCAGCTCCGGGACAGCATCTGGGGCCAACGTCCTGACTTTC
few	13	TRBV28	TRBJ2-1	-	CASSLQSFSEQFF	TGTGCCAGCAGTTTGCAATCTTTCAGTGAGCAGTTCTTC
-	16	TRBV20-1	TRBJ2-7	TRBD2	CSARGTSSRVGYEQYF	TGCAGTGCTAGAGGGACTAGTTCAAGAGTGGGCTACGAGCAGTACTTC